Each of the 28 T cell receptor beta chains below was sequenced from the same sample in a study of blood T cell repertoires in COVID-19. The protocol was immunoSEQ multiplex PCR, while the TCRdb copy is restricted to in-frame clones and leaves out a portion. Counted here are 120,000 to 150,000 clones, around 88% occurring once; the ten biggest clones make up about 28%. The sample comprised peripheral blood. These receptors originate from a human donor in a cohort sampled during active COVID-19.

This chain uses TRBV6-5 with TRBJ1-1, with 9 nucleotides matching TRBD1. The CDR3 is made up of 14 amino acids. Germline V lookup: CDR1 MNHEY, CDR2 SVGAGI. Trimming removed 6 bases from V and 6 bases from J; junction bases left unmatched: 8. CDR3 sequence: CASSLTGGNPEAFF. CDR3 coding DNA: TGTGCCAGCAGCCTTACAGGGGGCAACCCTGAAGCTTTCTTT.

This chain links TRBV6-5 with TRBJ1-4, with D possibly matching TRBD1 (5 bases). The germline V and J ends were trimmed by 7 bases and 3 bases, with 12 bases remaining between them. The CDR3 is 14 residues long. Germline V gives CDR1 MNHEY, CDR2 SVGAGI. CDR3 nucleotide sequence: TGTGCCAGCAATCCGCGGGGCCCTAATGAAAAACTGTTTTTT. This encodes CASNPRGPNEKLFF.

This chain links TRBV30 with TRBJ1-1; unclear D gene. The CDR3 has 14 amino acids. Trimming left V 4 bases short and J 3 bases short, with 15 bases between. From germline, CDR1 is GTSNPN and CDR2 SVGIG (reference sequence). The CDR3 region is CAWTRRSSYTEAFF. Here the CDR3 DNA reads TGTGCCTGGACCCGACGGAGTAGTTACACTGAAGCTTTCTTT. Supplemented by reference TRBV30 and TRBJ1-1, the full variable domain reads SQTIHQWPATLVQPVGSPLSLECTVEGTSNPNLYWYRQAAGRGLQLLFYSVGIGQISSEVPQNLSASRPQDRQFILSSKKLLLSDSGFYLCAWTRRSSYTEAFFGQGTRLTVV.

The chain carries TRBV7-9 and TRBJ1-4; the match to TRBD1 covers 8 bases. Germline V gene data show CDR1 as SEHNR and CDR2 as FQNEAQ (reference sequence). CDR3 length: 15 amino acids. The V gene end was trimmed by 3 bases and the J gene end by 7 bases; junction bases not matched to a gene: 7. CDR3 residues: CASSFSQGASEKLFF. CDR3 in DNA: TGTGCCAGCAGCTTTTCCCAGGGGGCAAGTGAAAAACTGTTTTTT.

The rearrangement uses TRBV6-5 and TRBJ1-5, with 11 nucleotides matching TRBD1. With V trimmed by 5 bases and J by 6 bases, 6 bases remained unmatched. The CDR3 is 15 amino acids. Germline values: CDR1 MNHEY, CDR2 SVGAGI. CDR3: CASSPRDRGFQPQHF. The CDR3 nucleotides read TGTGCCAGCAGTCCCCGGGACAGGGGGTTTCAGCCCCAGCATTTT.

The chain employs TRBV6-4 and TRBJ1-1; D might be TRBD1 (5 bases). This CDR3 comprises 11 residues. The ends were cut back, 2 bases at V and 10 bases at J, with 8 bases in the middle. Germline V gene sequence: CDR1 MRHNA, CDR2 SNTAGT. This CDR3 reads CASSDGGLAFF. The CDR3 DNA sequence: TGTGCCAGCAGTGACGGGGGACTAGCTTTCTTT.

This clone was counted once. This sequence joins TRBV5-4 and TRBJ2-3; a possible D gene is TRBD1 (6 bases). The CDR3 spans 13 residues. The germline V and J ends were trimmed by 9 bases and 0 bases, with 11 bases remaining between them. Germline CDR1 is SGHNT and CDR2 is YYREEE (reference sequence). As DNA, the CDR3 is TGTGCCATACGGACAGCCAGCACAGATACGCAGTATTTT. Translated, it gives CAIRTASTDTQYF. The full variable domain, in which reference TRBV5-4 and TRBJ2-3 provide the parts outside the CDR3, is ETGVTQSPTHLIKTRGQQVTLRCSSQSGHNTVSWYQQALGQGPQFIFQYYREEENGRGNFPPRFSGLQFPNYSSELNVNALELDDSALYLCAIRTASTDTQYFGPGTRLTVL.

The J gene is TRBJ2-1, the V gene TRBV4-3, with D hard to call. The CDR3 spans 15 residues. Germline CDR1 is LGHNA and CDR2 is YSLEER. Trimming took off 0 bases at V and 2 bases at J, with 8 bases between the two ends. The CDR3 reads CASSQEFEPYNEQFF. CDR3 DNA: TGCGCCAGCAGCCAAGAGTTCGAGCCCTACAATGAGCAGTTCTTC.

This chain links TRBV3-1 (or the pseudogene TRBV3-2) with TRBJ1-5, with D uncertain. V was shortened by 1 base and J by 1 base, with 11 bases between the two germline ends. The CDR3 contains 16 residues. Germline loops: CDR1 LGHDT, CDR2 YNNKEL (reference sequence). Here the CDR3 DNA reads TGTGCCAGCAGCCAAGGGGCCTCTGGGAGCAATCAGCCCCAGCATTTT. Translating gives CASSQGASGSNQPQHF.

The chain joins TRBV4-3 to TRBJ2-7; TRBD1 agrees at 10 bases. The V segment lost 4 bases and the J segment 6 bases; nucleotides outside the gene matches: 3. Germline V gene sequence: CDR1 LGHNA, CDR2 YSLEER. CDR3 length: 13 amino acids. CDR3 amino acids: CASSPRTGGEQYF. The CDR3 DNA reads TGCGCCAGCAGCCCCAGGACAGGGGGCGAGCAGTACTTC.

The chain is built from TRBV6-2 or TRBV6-3 and TRBJ2-1; 8 positions agree with TRBD2. V was clipped by 0 bases and J by 5 bases; unmatched bases: 9. The V gene's germline CDR1 is MNHEY and CDR2 SVGEGT. This CDR3 is built from 17 residues. Here the CDR3 reads CASSYSRTSRKNNEQFF. CDR3 in DNA: TGTGCCAGCAGTTACTCGAGGACTAGCCGTAAAAACAATGAGCAGTTCTTC.

The chain has TRBV2 and TRBJ1-4; no clear D gene. V was pared by 3 bases and J by 5 bases, with 19 bases between. Germline CDR1 and CDR2: SNHLY and FYNNEI. CDR3 size: 17 residues. This chain's CDR3 is CASSEAKRSAKNEKLFF. The CDR3 DNA reads TGTGCCAGCAGTGAGGCAAAACGGAGCGCGAAGAATGAAAAACTGTTTTTT.

The rearrangement links TRBV11-3 to TRBJ2-2; no firm D call. Trimming shortened V by 5 bases and J by 1 base, and 11 bases separated the two germline ends. The CDR3 is made up of 15 amino acids. Germline CDR1 SGHNT, CDR2 YENEEA. The CDR3 is CASSPGAQNTGELFF. In DNA, the CDR3 is TGTGCCAGCAGCCCCGGTGCCCAGAACACCGGGGAGCTGTTTTTT.

This sequence joins TRBV2 and TRBJ1-1, with TRBD1 matching 7 bases. The CDR3 extends over 16 amino acids. Germline CDR1 SNHLY, CDR2 FYNNEI. Trimming cost V 9 bases and J 1 base; bases outside gene matches: 14. CDR3: CARKRQGGLRNTEAFF. For the CDR3, the DNA is TGTGCCAGAAAACGACAGGGTGGGTTGCGGAACACTGAAGCTTTCTTT.

The chain has TRBV18 and TRBJ2-1; 11 nucleotides line up with TRBD2. Germline loops: CDR1 KGHSH, CDR2 LQKENI. J was trimmed by 4 bases and V by 2 bases; bases with no gene match: 10. CDR3 length: 18 amino acids. The CDR3 sequence is CASSPGTSGRGGYNEQFF. The CDR3 DNA reads TGTGCCAGCTCACCAGGGACTAGCGGCCGGGGAGGGTACAATGAGCAGTTCTTC.

The chain joins TRBV2 to TRBJ1-3; 9 bases line up with TRBD1. J gave up 0 bases and V 6 bases, and 3 bases lay outside the gene matches. Germline CDR1 reads SNHLY; CDR2 reads FYNNEI. This CDR3 is 15 amino acids long. CDR3 protein: CASRQTGGSGNTIYF. CDR3 sequence (DNA): TGTGCCAGCAGGCAGACAGGGGGCTCTGGAAACACCATATATTTT. Drawing the rest from reference TRBV2 and TRBJ1-3, the complete variable domain is EPEVTQTPSHQVTQMGQEVILRCVPISNHLYFYWYRQILGQKVEFLVSFYNNEISEKSEIFDDQFSVERPDGSNFTLKIRSTKLEDSAMYFCASRQTGGSGNTIYFGEGSWLTVV.

This chain links TRBV30 with TRBJ1-4; possibly TRBD1 for D (6 bases). The germline V and J ends were trimmed by 8 bases and 4 bases, with 14 bases remaining between them. CDR3 length equals 13 residues. Germline V gene lookup returns CDR1 GTSNPN and CDR2 SVGIG (reference sequence). CDR3 nucleotides: TGTGCCCACAGGGACGGACGTAATGAAAAACTGTTTTTT. This translates into CAHRDGRNEKLFF.

This chain links TRBV19 with TRBJ2-7; a weak D match, TRBD1 (5 bases). CDR3 length: 12 residues. V was clipped by 6 bases and J by 4 bases, with 10 bases between them. The germline V gene encodes CDR1 LNHDA and CDR2 SQIVND (reference sequence). The CDR3 protein is CASSHRPYEQYF. The CDR3 DNA reads as TGTGCCAGTAGCCACAGGCCGTACGAGCAGTACTTC.

V usage is TRBV10-3 and J usage is TRBJ2-7; 12 nucleotides agree with TRBD1. The CDR3 has 16 amino acids. V was clipped by 5 bases and J by 2 bases; unmatched bases: 7. Germline-derived CDR1 and CDR2 are ENHRY and SYGVKD. The CDR3 nucleotides read TGTGCCATCAGTCAGGGACAGGGGGCGACCGCCTACGAGCAGTACTTC. Protein sequence: CAISQGQGATAYEQYF.

The chain recombines TRBV5-1 with TRBJ1-2; no firm D call. There are 13 residues in the CDR3. Looked up from germline, CDR1 is SGHRS and CDR2 is YFSETQ. Trimming took off 2 bases at V and 4 bases at J, with 9 bases between the two ends. CDR3 DNA sequence: TGCGCCAGCAGCTTAGAGGGTTCCTATGGCTACACCTTC. Protein: CASSLEGSYGYTF.

This rearrangement joins TRBV10-3 to TRBJ2-3; tentative D call: TRBD2 (6 bases). CDR1 and CDR2 from the germline V gene are ENHRY and SYGVKD. V dropped 8 bases and J dropped 6 bases, with 12 bases sitting between them. CDR3 length: 12 amino acids. CDR3 protein: CAIGGVGDTQYF. The CDR3 DNA reads as TGTGCCATCGGCGGGGTTGGGGATACGCAGTATTTT.

J is TRBJ2-6 and V is TRBV30, with TRBD1 matching over 7 bases. CDR3 length equals 15 residues. Germline V gene lookup returns CDR1 GTSNPN and CDR2 SVGIG (reference sequence). V was pared by 8 bases and J by 0 bases, with 7 bases of the junction left unmatched. In DNA form, the CDR3 reads TGTGCCACCGGACAGGCCAACTCTGGGGCCAACGTCCTGACTTTC. As protein: CATGQANSGANVLTF.

The chain joins TRBV29-1 to TRBJ2-3; the D gene is possibly TRBD2 (7 bases). This CDR3 comprises 15 residues. Per germline, CDR1 SQVTM and CDR2 ANQGSEA. V lost 2 bases and J lost 5, with 17 bases in between. CDR3 protein: CSVEKAGARGDTQYF. The CDR3 coding sequence is TGCAGCGTTGAAAAGGCGGGGGCTAGGGGAGATACGCAGTATTTT.

DNA for the CDR3: TGTGCCAGCAGCACCCGGGGGATATACAATGAGCAGTTCTTC. Protein product: CASSTRGIYNEQFF. The chain couples TRBV3-1 (or the pseudogene TRBV3-2) to TRBJ2-1, with D possibly matching TRBD2 (6 bases). The CDR3 contains 14 residues. V was shortened by 5 bases and J by 4 bases, with 12 bases between the two germline ends. Germline loops: CDR1 LGHDT, CDR2 YNNKEL (reference sequence).

This chain uses TRBV19 with TRBJ2-7; maybe TRBD1 (6 bases). V dropped 3 bases and J dropped 3 bases, with 15 bases sitting between them. The CDR3 runs 15 residues. Germline V gene lookup returns CDR1 LNHDA and CDR2 SQIVND (reference sequence). The CDR3 is CASSITGFIGYEQYF. The CDR3 bases are TGTGCCAGTAGTATTACAGGGTTTATTGGCTACGAGCAGTACTTC.

The V call is TRBV29-1, the J call TRBJ2-5, with D maybe TRBD2 (5 bases). This CDR3 spans 12 amino acids. Germline-derived CDR1 and CDR2 are SQVTM and ANQGSEA. The ends were cut back, 6 bases at V and 1 base at J, with 9 bases in the middle. The CDR3 is CSVETIQETQYF. In DNA form, the CDR3 reads TGCAGCGTAGAGACTATCCAAGAGACCCAGTACTTC.

This clone was picked up one time. This sequence joins TRBV6-4 and TRBJ2-1; TRBD2 agrees at 7 bases. With 6 bases clipped from V and 3 bases from J, the junction kept 17 bases outside the gene matches. CDR3 size: 18 residues. From germline, CDR1 is MRHNA and CDR2 SNTAGT. The CDR3 DNA reads as TGTGCCAGCAGCGAAGAGGGAGGGCGGGGGTTATACTACAATGAGCAGTTCTTC. Amino acids: CASSEEGGRGLYYNEQFF.

This chain uses TRBV7-2 with TRBJ2-7; 7 nucleotides align to TRBD2. This CDR3 region has 14 residues. The trim removed 5 bases at V and 6 bases at J, leaving 10 bases unmatched. The germline V gene encodes CDR1 SGHTA and CDR2 FQGNSA. CDR3 nucleotide sequence: TGTGCCAGCAGCCCCATCCGACTAGCCTCCGAGCAGTACTTC. As protein: CASSPIRLASEQYF.